The text below deals with one T cell receptor (beta chain). Its antigen is not yet known. The sample holds no much larger clone one base away, and base qualities are not on file. CDR3 length: 14 amino acids, cysteine to phenylalanine. Here the CDR3 DNA is all that survives: 42 bases in frame from base 1. V lost 5 bases and J lost 8 bases; the stretch between them is 15 bases long. The CDR1 and CDR2 encoded by the germline V gene are MNHEY and SVGAGI. This entry is derived from a study of glioma-infiltrating T cells after dendritic cell vaccination (TCRdb year 2016). Study-wide context: A cohort of approximately 15 glioblastoma patients from Phase I and II dendritic cell vaccination trials was included, of whom 9 were newly diagnosed and 6 had recurrent disease. Autologous tumor lysate-pulsed dendritic cell vaccination was administered to the patients between about 2003 and 2012. The vaccine was prepared from monocyte-derived dendritic cells that were cultured for about 7 days with IL-4 and GM-CSF and then pulsed overnight with autologous tumor lysate. Each patient was given three intradermal dendritic cell vaccine injections, spaced two weeks apart, in the arm below the axilla. In glioblastoma patients vaccinated with dendritic cells, deep sequencing of TCR beta CDR3 regions served to measure the amount of tumor-infiltrating lymphocytes and to compare repertoires between tumor and blood. Survival after dendritic cell vaccination was correlated with TCR sequencing metrics, including TIL content and tumor-blood repertoire overlap. Findings and caveats that apply to the study as a whole: No direct relationship between TCR clonality and survival was found, suggesting a diverse polyclonal response may matter. The three-group TCR overlap response model was characterized as speculative, and prospective validation of the model was stated to be required. The cohort was small and heterogeneous, few patients had complete blood and tumor sets, and even fewer had initial-recurrent tumor pairs. After dendritic cell vaccination, a higher estimated pretreatment TIL content predicted longer time to progression and longer overall survival.

TCRB CDR3 regions were amplified from about 2 ug genomic DNA, or all available DNA if less, using the immunoSEQ assay. For multiplex PCR, 60 forward primers for TCR V beta segments and 13 reverse primers for J beta segments were used. To estimate the number of reads per starting template, synthetic control templates were added to each sample at limiting dilution. Sequencing produced 87 bp reads on the Illumina HiSeq System. The authors' analysis ran thus. To remove PCR and sequencing errors, closely related sequences were merged with a nearest neighbor algorithm. TCR overlap was measured as the percentage of unique tumor TCR beta sequences that were also present in the peripheral blood of the same patient. TCRdb provides this immuneACCESS table in a form limited to in-frame rearrangements. Some clones are lacking; in checked studies, under half of them reflect an unresolved V gene, and why the rest are absent is not known. The DNA was the basis for D and trimming; V, J and clone size are from that table. The table for this sample lists just under 85,000 clones; roughly 90% of them were counted only once. In total, the top ten clones hold about 3.2% of the sample.

To be selected, patients needed enough residual fresh-frozen tumor tissue and more than two years of available survival data. Molecular status otherwise varied across the glioblastoma patients, but none of them carried an isocitrate dehydrogenase mutation. PBMC were collected before vaccination, two weeks after the third vaccination, and at tumor progression if progression occurred. The Qiagen DNeasy Blood extraction Kit was used to extract genomic DNA. The material was blood, obtained before dendritic cell vaccination. This sequence was found in a human donor with glioblastoma. This chain joins TRBV6-5 to TRBJ1-4; no D segment can be confidently identified. The CDR3 reads CASSDVLGGEKLFF. The nucleotide sequence reads TGTGCCAGCAGTGACGTGTTAGGCGGGGAAAAACTGTTTTTT.